Each of the 10 T cell receptor beta chains below was sequenced from the same sample in a study of blood T cell repertoires in COVID-19 (dated by TCRdb to about 2020). The receptor library was made with the immunoSEQ multiplex PCR assay. The table was pulled from immuneACCESS by TCRdb, which kept in-frame rearrangements only. Such tables lose some clones; where checked, under half of the loss comes from unresolved V genes, and the rest has no known cause. This sample lists more than 200,000 clones; approximately 81% were detected once. The top ten clones comprise over 9.5% of the sample. Material: peripheral blood. These receptor sequences come from a woman over 75 with COVID-19, enrolled during active disease.

The V and J genes are TRBV24-1 and TRBJ1-1; D gene unclear. This CDR3 region has 13 residues. Germline values: CDR1 KGHDR, CDR2 SFDVKD. Trimming shortened V by 2 bases and J by 1 base, and 4 bases separated the two germline ends. In DNA form, the CDR3 reads TGTGCCACCAGTGATTCTCCGAACACTGAAGCTTTCTTT. Translation gives CATSDSPNTEAFF.

In its sample, this clone was seen a few times. The chain combines TRBV4-2 with TRBJ2-2; 7 bases line up with TRBD1. The CDR3 consists of 16 residues. V lost 5 bases and J lost 0; bases outside the gene matches: 6. Germline-derived CDR1 and CDR2 are LGHNA and YNFKEQ. CDR3 sequence reads: CASSSPGTANTGELFF. The CDR3 DNA sequence: TGTGCCAGCAGCTCCCCCGGGACAGCGAACACCGGGGAGCTGTTTTTT.

This chain joins TRBV5-6 and TRBJ1-6; no clear D gene. Looked up from germline, CDR1 is SGHDT and CDR2 is YYEEEE. V was pared by 4 bases and J by 14 bases, with 16 bases between. This CDR3 spans 13 amino acids. The CDR3 DNA sequence: TGTGCCAGCAGCCCTCGCACCGTTTCGGCCCTCCACTTT. This gives the protein CASSPRTVSALHF.

In its sample, this clone was seen once. The CDR3: CASSIDAAGNTIYF. The CDR3 DNA sequence: TGTGCCAGTAGTATTGACGCGGCTGGAAACACCATATATTTT. This chain connects TRBV19 to TRBJ1-3; no firm D call. CDR1 is LNHDA, CDR2 SQIVND, per germline (reference sequence). CDR3 size: 14 residues. V lost 3 bases to trimming and J lost 2 bases, with 8 bases between them.

This clone was picked up one time. The V call is TRBV2, the J call TRBJ2-7, with D uncertain. This CDR3 is 10 amino acids long. V was shortened by 8 bases and J by 3 bases, with 5 bases between the two germline ends. Per germline, CDR1 SNHLY and CDR2 FYNNEI. The CDR3 loop reads CASQIYEQYF. DNA of the CDR3: TGTGCCAGCCAAATCTACGAGCAGTACTTC.

J is TRBJ2-1 and V is TRBV3-1 (or the pseudogene TRBV3-2); 8 nucleotides line up with TRBD1. This CDR3 contains 13 residues. Germline lookup yields CDR1 LGHDT and CDR2 YNNKEL (reference sequence). With 2 bases clipped from V and 7 bases from J, the junction kept 1 base outside the gene matches. The CDR3 spells CASSQQGANEQFF. DNA of the CDR3: TGTGCCAGCAGCCAACAGGGGGCGAATGAGCAGTTCTTC.

The rearrangement uses TRBV6-5 and TRBJ1-1; the match to TRBD1 covers 7 bases. The J segment lost 7 bases and the V segment lost 4 bases, leaving 12 bases of the junction unmatched. This CDR3 is built from 15 residues. Germline CDR1 is MNHEY and CDR2 is SVGAGI. CDR3 sequence reads: CASSSFWTGKHEAFF. CDR3 bases: TGTGCCAGCAGTTCTTTCTGGACAGGAAAACATGAAGCTTTCTTT.

This clone appeared a single time. The CDR3 loop reads CAWSGNRGLLYEQYF. As DNA, the CDR3 is TGTGCCTGGAGTGGGAACAGGGGTCTTCTCTACGAGCAGTACTTC. The chain couples TRBV30 to TRBJ2-7, with 7 positions matching TRBD1. CDR3 size: 15 residues. Looked up from germline, CDR1 is GTSNPN and CDR2 is SVGIG (reference sequence). The ends lost 1 base at V and 3 bases at J; junction bases unmatched: 9.

The chain combines TRBV11-1 with TRBJ2-3; TRBD2 might be the D (5 bases). V lost 6 bases and J lost 2, with 12 bases in between. The CDR3 runs 14 residues. Germline V gene lookup returns CDR1 SGHAT and CDR2 FQDESV (reference sequence). CDR3 coding DNA: TGTGCCAGCAGTACTAGTCGAGTCACAGATACGCAGTATTTT. The encoded protein is CASSTSRVTDTQYF.

This chain links TRBV3-1 (or the pseudogene TRBV3-2) with TRBJ2-2, with a weak D call TRBD2 (6 bases). V lost 4 bases to trimming and J lost 5 bases, with 17 bases between them. This CDR3 is 16 amino acids long. Looked up from germline, CDR1 is LGHDT and CDR2 is YNNKEL (reference sequence). CDR3 residues: CASSLKPGRGTGELFF. CDR3 DNA sequence: TGTGCCAGCAGCCTTAAACCGGGACGGGGGACCGGGGAGCTGTTTTTT.